This record concerns one TCR beta chain sequence. The sample comes from a study of a mutant IDH1 vaccine in newly diagnosed glioma. Described time point: baseline, week 1 (first vaccination visit). Treatment indicated: pre-vaccination baseline after standard-of-care therapy. The astrocytomas were IDH1-mutant, ATRX-negative, and WHO grade 3 or 4. The germline V and J ends were trimmed by 6 bases and 1 base, with 9 bases remaining between them. This CDR3 contains 13 residues. In germline, CDR1 is LNHDA, CDR2 SQIVND (reference sequence). Clones were sequenced by immunoSEQ multiplex PCR, and TCRdb holds only the in-frame ones, with some missing. This sample carries around 92,000 clones, about 80% of them seen once, and the ten largest clones take around 7%.

Here the sequenced sample was PBMCs, taken from a glioma patient treated with radiotherapy, temozolomide or both. V is TRBV19 and J is TRBJ1-1, with D hard to call. The TCR sequence derives from a woman between 45 and 65 years old with glioma. As DNA, the CDR3 is TGTGCCAGTAGGTCTCAGGCGAACACTGAAGCTTTCTTT. It codes for CASRSQANTEAFF.